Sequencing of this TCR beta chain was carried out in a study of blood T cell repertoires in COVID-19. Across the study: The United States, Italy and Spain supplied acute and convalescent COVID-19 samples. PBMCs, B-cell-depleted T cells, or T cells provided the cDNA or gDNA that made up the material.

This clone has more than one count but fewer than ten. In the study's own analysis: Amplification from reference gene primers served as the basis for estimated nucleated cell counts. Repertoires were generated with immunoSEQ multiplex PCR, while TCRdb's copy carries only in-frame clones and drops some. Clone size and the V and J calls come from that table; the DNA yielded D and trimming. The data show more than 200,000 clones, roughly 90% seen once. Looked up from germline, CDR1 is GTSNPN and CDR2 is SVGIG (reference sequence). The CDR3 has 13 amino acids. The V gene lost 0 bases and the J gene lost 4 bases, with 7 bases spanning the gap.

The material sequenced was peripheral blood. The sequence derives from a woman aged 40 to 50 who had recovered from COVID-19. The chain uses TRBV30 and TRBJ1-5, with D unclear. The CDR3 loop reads CAWSVKQNQPQHF. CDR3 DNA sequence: TGTGCCTGGAGTGTGAAACAAAATCAGCCCCAGCATTTT.